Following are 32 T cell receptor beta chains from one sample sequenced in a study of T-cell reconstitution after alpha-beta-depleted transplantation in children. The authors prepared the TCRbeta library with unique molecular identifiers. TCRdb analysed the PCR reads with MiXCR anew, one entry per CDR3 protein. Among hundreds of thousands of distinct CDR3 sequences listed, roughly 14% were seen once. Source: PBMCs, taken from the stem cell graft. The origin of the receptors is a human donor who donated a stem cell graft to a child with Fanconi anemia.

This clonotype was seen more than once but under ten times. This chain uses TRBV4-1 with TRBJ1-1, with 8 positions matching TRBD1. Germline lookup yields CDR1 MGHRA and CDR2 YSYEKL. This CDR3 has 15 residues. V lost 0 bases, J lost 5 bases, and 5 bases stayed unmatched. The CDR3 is CASSQESGGFTEAFF. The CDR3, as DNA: TGCGCCAGCAGCCAAGAGTCAGGGGGCTTTACTGAAGCTTTCTTT.

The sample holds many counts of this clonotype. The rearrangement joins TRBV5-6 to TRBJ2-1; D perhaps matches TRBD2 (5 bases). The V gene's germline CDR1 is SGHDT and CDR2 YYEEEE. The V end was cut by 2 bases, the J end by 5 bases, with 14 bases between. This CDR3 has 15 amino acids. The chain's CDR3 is CASSLGQTTNNEQFF. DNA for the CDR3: TGTGCCAGCAGCTTAGGGCAGACTACTAACAATGAGCAGTTCTTC.

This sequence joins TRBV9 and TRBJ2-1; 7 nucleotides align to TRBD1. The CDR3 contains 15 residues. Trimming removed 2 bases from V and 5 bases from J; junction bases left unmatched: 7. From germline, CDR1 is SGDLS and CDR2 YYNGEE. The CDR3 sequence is CASSVVGQSHNEQFF. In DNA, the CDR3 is TGTGCCAGCAGCGTGGTGGGACAGAGCCACAATGAGCAGTTCTTC.

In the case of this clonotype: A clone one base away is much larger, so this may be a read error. The CDR3 loop is CSVEASDQETQHF. The CDR3 region has the DNA TGCAGCGTTGAAGCGTCGGACCAAGAGACCCAGCACTTC. The V gene is TRBV29-1, the J gene TRBJ2-5, with no clear D. The germline V gene encodes CDR1 SQVTM and CDR2 ANQGSEA. The CDR3 has 13 residues.

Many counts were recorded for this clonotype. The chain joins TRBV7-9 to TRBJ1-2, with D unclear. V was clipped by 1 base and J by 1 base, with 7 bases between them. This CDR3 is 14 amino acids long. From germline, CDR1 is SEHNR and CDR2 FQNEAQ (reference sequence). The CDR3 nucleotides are TGTGCCAGCAGCTTAGGAGGCCATAACTATGGCTACACCTTC. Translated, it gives CASSLGGHNYGYTF.

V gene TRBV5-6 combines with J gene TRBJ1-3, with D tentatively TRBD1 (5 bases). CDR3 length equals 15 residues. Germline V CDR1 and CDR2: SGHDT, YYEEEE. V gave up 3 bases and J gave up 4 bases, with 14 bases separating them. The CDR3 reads CASSSPTRDGNTIYF. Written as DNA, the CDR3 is TGTGCCAGCAGCTCCCCGACCCGGGACGGAAACACCATATATTTT.

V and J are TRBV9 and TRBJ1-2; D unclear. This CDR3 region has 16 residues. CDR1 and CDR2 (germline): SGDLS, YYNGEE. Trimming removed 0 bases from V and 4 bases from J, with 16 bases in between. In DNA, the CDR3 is TGTGCCAGCAGCGTAGAAATCGAGATACCGACCTATGGCTACACCTTC. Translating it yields CASSVEIEIPTYGYTF.

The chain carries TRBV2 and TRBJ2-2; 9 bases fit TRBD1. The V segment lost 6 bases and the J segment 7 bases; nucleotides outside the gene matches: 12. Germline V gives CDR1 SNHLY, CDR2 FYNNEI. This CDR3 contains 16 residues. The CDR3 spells CASSRDRVQSGGELFF. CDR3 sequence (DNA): TGTGCCAGCAGCAGGGACAGGGTACAGTCGGGCGGGGAGCTGTTTTTT.

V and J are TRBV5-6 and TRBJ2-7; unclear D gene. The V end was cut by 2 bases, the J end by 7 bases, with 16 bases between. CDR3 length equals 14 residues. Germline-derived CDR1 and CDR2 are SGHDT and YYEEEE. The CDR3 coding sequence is TGTGCCAGCAGCTTCCTAAGGCTTCGCGGAGAGCAGTACGTC. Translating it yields CASSFLRLRGEQYV.

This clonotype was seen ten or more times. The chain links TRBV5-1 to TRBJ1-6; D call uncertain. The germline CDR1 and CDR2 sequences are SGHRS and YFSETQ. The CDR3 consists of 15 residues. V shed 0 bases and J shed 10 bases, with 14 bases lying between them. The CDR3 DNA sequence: TGCGCCAGCAGCTTGGACGCGGTAGTTCAATCACCCCTCCACTTT. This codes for CASSLDAVVQSPLHF. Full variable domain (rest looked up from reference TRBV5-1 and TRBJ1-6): KAGVTQTPRYLIKTRGQQVTLSCSPISGHRSVSWYQQTPGQGLQFLFEYFSETQRNKGNFPGRFSGRQFSNSRSEMNVSTLELGDSALYLCASSLDAVVQSPLHFGNGTRLTVT.

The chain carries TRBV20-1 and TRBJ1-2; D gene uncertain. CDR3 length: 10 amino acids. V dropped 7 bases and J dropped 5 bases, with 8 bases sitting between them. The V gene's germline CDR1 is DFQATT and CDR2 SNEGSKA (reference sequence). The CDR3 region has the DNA TGCAGTGGCGCGTTATATGGCTACACCTTC. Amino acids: CSGALYGYTF.

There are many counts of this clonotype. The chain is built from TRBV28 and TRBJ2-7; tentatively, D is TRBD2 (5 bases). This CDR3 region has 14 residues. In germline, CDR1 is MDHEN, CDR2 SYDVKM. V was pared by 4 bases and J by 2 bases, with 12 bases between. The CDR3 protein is CASSSVLGAYEQYF. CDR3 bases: TGTGCCAGCAGTTCCGTATTGGGAGCCTACGAGCAGTACTTC.

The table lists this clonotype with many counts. The CDR3 nucleotides are TGCAGTGCCACCGTGGGAGCGGGGGGTCGCAATGAGCAGTTCTTC. It encodes CSATVGAGGRNEQFF. The rearrangement joins TRBV20-1 to TRBJ2-1; the match to TRBD2 covers 9 bases. The CDR3 is made up of 15 amino acids. Germline V lookup: CDR1 DFQATT, CDR2 SNEGSKA (reference sequence). The trim removed 6 bases at V and 6 bases at J, leaving 12 bases unmatched.

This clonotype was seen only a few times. CDR3 bases: TGTGCCAGCATTATGCACCCAGGGGGCCGGTCGAATGAGCAGTTCTTC. Its protein product is CASIMHPGGRSNEQFF. The rearrangement joins TRBV2 to TRBJ2-1, with 8 bases matching TRBD1. The V and J ends lost 7 bases and 7 bases, in that order; junction bases with no gene match: 15. Germline CDR1 is SNHLY and CDR2 is FYNNEI. The CDR3 is 16 amino acids.

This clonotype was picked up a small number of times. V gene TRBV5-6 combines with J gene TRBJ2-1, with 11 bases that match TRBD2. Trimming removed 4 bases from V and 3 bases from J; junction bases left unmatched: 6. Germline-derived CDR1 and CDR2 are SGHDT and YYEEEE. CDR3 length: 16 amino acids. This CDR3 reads CASSPTGTSGYNEQFF. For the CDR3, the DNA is TGTGCCAGCAGCCCAACCGGGACTAGCGGCTACAATGAGCAGTTCTTC.

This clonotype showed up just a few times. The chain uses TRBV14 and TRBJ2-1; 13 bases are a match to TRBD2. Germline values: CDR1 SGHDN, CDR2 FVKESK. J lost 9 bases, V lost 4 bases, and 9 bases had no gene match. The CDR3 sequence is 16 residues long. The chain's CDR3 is CASSRGTSGVLGEQFF. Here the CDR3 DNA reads TGTGCCAGCAGCCGAGGGACTAGCGGGGTCCTGGGTGAGCAGTTCTTC.

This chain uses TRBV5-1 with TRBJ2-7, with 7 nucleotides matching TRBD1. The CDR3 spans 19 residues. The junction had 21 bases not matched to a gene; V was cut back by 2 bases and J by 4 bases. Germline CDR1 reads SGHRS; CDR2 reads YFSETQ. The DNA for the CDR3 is TGCGCCAGCAGCTTCCCCCCCGGGACAGACCTATACTCTTATTACGAGCAGTACGTC. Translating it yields CASSFPPGTDLYSYYEQYV.

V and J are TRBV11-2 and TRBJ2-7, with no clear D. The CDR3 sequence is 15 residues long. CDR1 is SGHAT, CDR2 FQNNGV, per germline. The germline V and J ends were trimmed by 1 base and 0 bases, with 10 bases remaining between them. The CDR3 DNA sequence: TGTGCCAGCAGCTTAGTCCCCGGACGCTCCTACGAGCAGTACTTC. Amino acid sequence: CASSLVPGRSYEQYF.

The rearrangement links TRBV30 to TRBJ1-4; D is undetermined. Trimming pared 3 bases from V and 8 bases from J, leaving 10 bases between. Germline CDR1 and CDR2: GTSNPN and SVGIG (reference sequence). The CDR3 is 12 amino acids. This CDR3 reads CAWRQSGEKLFF. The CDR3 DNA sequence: TGTGCCTGGAGACAGTCGGGCGAAAAACTGTTTTTT.

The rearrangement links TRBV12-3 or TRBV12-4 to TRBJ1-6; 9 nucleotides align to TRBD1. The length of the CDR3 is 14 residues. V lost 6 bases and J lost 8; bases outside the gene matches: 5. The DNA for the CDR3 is TGTGCCAGCAGCCGGGACAGGGACGATTCACCCCTCCACTTT. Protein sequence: CASSRDRDDSPLHF.

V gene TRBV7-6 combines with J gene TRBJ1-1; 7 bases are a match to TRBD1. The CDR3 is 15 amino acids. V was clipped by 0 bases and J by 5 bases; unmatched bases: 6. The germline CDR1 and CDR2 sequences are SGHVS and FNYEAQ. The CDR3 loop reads CASSLAPAGGTEAFF. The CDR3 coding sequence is TGTGCCAGCAGCTTAGCGCCCGCAGGGGGGACTGAAGCTTTCTTT. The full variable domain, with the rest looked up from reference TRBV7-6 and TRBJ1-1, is GAGVSQSPRYKVTKRGQDVALRCDPISGHVSLYWYRQALGQGPEFLTYFNYEAQQDKSGLPNDRFSAERPEGSISTLTIQRTEQRDSAMYRCASSLAPAGGTEAFFGQGTRLTVV.

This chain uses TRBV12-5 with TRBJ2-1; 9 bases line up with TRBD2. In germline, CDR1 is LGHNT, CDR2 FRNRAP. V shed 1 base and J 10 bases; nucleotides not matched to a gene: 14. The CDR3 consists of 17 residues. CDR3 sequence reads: CASGLGPTSGRAQEQFF. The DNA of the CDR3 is TGTGCTAGTGGTTTGGGCCCGACTAGCGGTCGGGCCCAGGAGCAGTTCTTC.

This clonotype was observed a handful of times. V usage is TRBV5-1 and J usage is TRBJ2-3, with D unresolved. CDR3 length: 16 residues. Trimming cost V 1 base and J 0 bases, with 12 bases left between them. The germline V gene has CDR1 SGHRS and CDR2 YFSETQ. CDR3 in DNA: TGCGCCAGCAGCTTGCGTCGAGGAACTAGCACAGATACGCAGTATTTT. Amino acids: CASSLRRGTSTDTQYF.

The CDR3 loop is CASSESPGYEQYF. The CDR3 bases are TGTGCCAGCAGCGAAAGCCCGGGGTACGAGCAGTACTTC. V usage is TRBV2 and J usage is TRBJ2-7, with D perhaps matching TRBD2 (5 bases). V was clipped by 6 bases and J by 4 bases, with 13 bases between them. This CDR3 has 13 amino acids. In germline, CDR1 is SNHLY, CDR2 FYNNEI.

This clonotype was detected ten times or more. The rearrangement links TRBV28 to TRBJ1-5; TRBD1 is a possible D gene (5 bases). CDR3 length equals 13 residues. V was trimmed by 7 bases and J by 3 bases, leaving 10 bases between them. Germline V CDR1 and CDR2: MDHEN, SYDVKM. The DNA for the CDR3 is TGTGCCAGCACCCGACAGATCAATCAGCCCCAGCATTTT. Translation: CASTRQINQPQHF. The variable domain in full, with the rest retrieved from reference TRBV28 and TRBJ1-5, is DVKVTQSSRYLVKRTGEKVFLECVQDMDHENMFWYRQDPGLGLRLIYFSYDVKMKEKGDIPEGYSVSREKKERFSLILESASTNQTSMYLCASTRQINQPQHFGDGTRLSIL.

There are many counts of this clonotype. Written as DNA, the CDR3 is TGCAGCGTTGAAGGACAGGGGATGAAGACCCAGTACTTC. It specifies CSVEGQGMKTQYF. This chain connects TRBV29-1 to TRBJ2-5; TRBD1 matches at 8 bases. The CDR3 loop spans 13 amino acids. Germline CDR1 reads SQVTM; CDR2 reads ANQGSEA. J was trimmed by 6 bases and V by 1 base; bases with no gene match: 4.

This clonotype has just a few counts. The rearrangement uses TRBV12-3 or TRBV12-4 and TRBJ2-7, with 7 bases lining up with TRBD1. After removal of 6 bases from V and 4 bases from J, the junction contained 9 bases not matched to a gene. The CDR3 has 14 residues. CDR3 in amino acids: CASRRTGSQYEQYF. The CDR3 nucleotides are TGTGCCAGCAGACGGACAGGCTCCCAATACGAGCAGTACTTC.

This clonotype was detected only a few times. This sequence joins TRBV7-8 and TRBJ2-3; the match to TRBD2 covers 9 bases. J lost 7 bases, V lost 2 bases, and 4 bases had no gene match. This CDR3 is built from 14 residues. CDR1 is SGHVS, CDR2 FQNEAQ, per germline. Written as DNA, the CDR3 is TGTGCCAGCAGCTTACCGCTAGCGGGAAATACGCAGTATTTT. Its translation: CASSLPLAGNTQYF.

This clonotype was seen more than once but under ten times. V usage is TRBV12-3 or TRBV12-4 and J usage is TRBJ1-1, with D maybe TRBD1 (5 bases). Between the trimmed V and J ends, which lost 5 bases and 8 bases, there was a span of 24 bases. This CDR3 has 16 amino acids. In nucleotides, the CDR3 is TGTGCCAGCAGTCTAACCCTGACAGTCGCACCAACGGAAGCTTTCTTT. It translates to CASSLTLTVAPTEAFF.

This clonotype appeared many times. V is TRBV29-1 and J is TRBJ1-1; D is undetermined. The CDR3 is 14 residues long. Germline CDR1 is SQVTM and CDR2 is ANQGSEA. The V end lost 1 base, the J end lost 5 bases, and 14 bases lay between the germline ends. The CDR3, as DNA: TGCAGCGTTGAAGCAGCAGGTGGGGTGACTGAAGCTTTCTTT. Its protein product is CSVEAAGGVTEAFF.

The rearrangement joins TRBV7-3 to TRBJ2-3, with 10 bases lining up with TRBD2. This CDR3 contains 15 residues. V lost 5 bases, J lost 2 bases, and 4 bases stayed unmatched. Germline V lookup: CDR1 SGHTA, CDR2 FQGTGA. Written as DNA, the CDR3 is TGTGCCAGCAGCATTAGCGGGGGGAACACAGATACGCAGTATTTT. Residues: CASSISGGNTDTQYF.

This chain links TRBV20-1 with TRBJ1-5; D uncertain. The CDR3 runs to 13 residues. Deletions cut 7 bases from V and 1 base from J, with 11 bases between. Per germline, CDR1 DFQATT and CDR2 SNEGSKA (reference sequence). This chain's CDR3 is CSVSGVSNQPQHF. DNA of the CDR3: TGCAGTGTCTCCGGGGTGAGCAATCAGCCCCAGCATTTT.